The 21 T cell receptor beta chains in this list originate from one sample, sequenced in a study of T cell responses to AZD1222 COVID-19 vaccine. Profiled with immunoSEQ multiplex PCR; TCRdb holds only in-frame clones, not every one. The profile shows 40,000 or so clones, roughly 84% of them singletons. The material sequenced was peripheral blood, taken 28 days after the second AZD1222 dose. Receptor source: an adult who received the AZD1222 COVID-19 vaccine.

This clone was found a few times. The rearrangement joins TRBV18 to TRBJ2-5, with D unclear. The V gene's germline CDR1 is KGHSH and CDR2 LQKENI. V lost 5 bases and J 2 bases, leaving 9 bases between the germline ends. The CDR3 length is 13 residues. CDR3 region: CASSIDLQETQYF. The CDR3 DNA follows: TGTGCCAGCTCAATAGATCTTCAAGAGACCCAGTACTTC. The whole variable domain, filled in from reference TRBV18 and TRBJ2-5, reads NAGVMQNPRHLVRRRGQEARLRCSPMKGHSHVYWYRQLPEEGLKFMVYLQKENIIDESGMPKERFSAEFPKEGPSILRIQQVVRGDSAAYFCASSIDLQETQYFGPGTRLLVL.

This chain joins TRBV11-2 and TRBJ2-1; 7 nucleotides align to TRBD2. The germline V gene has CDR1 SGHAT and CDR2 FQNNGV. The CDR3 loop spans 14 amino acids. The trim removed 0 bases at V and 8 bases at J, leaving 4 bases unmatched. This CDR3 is CASSLERGSHEQFF. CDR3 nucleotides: TGTGCCAGCAGCTTAGAGCGGGGGTCCCATGAGCAGTTCTTC. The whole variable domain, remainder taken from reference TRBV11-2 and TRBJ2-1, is EAGVAQSPRYKIIEKRQSVAFWCNPISGHATLYWYQQILGQGPKLLIQFQNNGVVDDSQLPKDRFSAERLKGVDSTLKIQPAKLEDSAVYLCASSLERGSHEQFFGPGTRLTVL.

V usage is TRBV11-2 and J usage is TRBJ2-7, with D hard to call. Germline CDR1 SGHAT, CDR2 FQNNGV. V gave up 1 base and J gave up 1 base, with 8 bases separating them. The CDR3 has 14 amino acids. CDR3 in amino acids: CASSLGDLSYEQYF. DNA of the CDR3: TGTGCCAGCAGCTTAGGCGACCTTTCCTACGAGCAGTACTTC.

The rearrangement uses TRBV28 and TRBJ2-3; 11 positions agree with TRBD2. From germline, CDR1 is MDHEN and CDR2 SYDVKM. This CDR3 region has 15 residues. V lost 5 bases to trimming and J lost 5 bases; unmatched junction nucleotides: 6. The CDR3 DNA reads TGTGCCAGCAGTCCGGGACTAGCGGACCGAGATACGCAGTATTTT. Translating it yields CASSPGLADRDTQYF.

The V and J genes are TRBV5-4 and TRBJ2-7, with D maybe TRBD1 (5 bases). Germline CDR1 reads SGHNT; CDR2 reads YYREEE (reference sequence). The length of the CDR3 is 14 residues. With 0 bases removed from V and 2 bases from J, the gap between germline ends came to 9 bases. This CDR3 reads CASSLAGYTYEQYF. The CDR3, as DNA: TGTGCCAGCAGCTTGGCAGGGTACACCTACGAGCAGTACTTC.

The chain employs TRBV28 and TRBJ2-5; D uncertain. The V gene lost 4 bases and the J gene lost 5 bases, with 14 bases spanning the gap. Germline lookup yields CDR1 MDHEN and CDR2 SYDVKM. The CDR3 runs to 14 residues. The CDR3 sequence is CASSSNPGWETQYF. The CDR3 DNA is TGTGCCAGCAGTTCAAACCCCGGCTGGGAGACCCAGTACTTC.

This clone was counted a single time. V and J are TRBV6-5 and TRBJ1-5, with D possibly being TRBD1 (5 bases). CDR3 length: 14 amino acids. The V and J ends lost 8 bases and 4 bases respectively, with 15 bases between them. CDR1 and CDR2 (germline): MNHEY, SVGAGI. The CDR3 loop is CASSDGARNQPQHF. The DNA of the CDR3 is TGTGCCAGCTCCGATGGGGCGCGGAATCAGCCCCAGCATTTT.

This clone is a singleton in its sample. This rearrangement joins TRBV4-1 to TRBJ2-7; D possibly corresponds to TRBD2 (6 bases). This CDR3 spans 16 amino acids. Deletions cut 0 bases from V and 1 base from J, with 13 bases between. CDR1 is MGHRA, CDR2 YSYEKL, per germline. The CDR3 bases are TGCGCCAGCAGCCAAGAGGTAGGACTAAATTCCTACGAGCAGTACTTC. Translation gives CASSQEVGLNSYEQYF.

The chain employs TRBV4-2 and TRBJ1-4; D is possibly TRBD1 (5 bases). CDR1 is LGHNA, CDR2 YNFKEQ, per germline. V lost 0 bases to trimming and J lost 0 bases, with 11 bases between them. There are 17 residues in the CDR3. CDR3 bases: TGTGCCAGCAGCCAAGATTACAGGATAGCAACTAATGAAAAACTGTTTTTT. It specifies CASSQDYRIATNEKLFF.

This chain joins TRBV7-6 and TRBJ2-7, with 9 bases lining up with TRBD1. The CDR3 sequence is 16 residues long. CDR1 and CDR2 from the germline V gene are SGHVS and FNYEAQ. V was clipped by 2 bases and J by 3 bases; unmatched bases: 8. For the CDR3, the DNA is TGTGCCAGCAGCTTAACCCCGGGACAGGGTATCTACGAGCAGTACTTC. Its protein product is CASSLTPGQGIYEQYF.

The CDR3 is CASRSGTNNEKLFF. The CDR3 coding sequence is TGTGCCAGCAGATCCGGGACAAATAATGAAAAACTGTTTTTT. V and J are TRBV6-5 and TRBJ1-4; D is possibly TRBD1 (6 bases). Trimming took off 6 bases at V and 4 bases at J, with 12 bases between the two ends. Germline V gene sequence: CDR1 MNHEY, CDR2 SVGAGI. The CDR3 is made up of 14 amino acids.

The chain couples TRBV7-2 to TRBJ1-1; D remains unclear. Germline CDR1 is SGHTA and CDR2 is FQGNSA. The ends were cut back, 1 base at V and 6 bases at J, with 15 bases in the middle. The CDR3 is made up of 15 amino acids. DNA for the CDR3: TGTGCCAGCAGCTTAGTTTTAGGCGGAGGCGCTGAAGCTTTCTTT. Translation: CASSLVLGGGAEAFF.

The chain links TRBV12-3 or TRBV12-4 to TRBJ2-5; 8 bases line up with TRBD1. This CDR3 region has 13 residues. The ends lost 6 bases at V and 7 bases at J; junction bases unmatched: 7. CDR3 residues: CASRRDRQGTQYF. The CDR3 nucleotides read TGTGCCAGCAGACGGGACAGGCAGGGGACCCAGTACTTC.

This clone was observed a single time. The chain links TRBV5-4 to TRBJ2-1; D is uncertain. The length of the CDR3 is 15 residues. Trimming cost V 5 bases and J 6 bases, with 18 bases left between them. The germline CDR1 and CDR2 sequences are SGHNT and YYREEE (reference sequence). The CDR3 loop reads CASRKPGPRGNEQFF. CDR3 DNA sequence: TGTGCCAGCAGGAAGCCGGGCCCAAGAGGCAATGAGCAGTTCTTC.

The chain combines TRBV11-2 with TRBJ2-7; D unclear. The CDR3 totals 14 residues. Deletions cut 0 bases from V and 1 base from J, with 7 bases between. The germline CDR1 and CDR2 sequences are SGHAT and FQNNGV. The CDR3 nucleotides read TGTGCCAGCAGCTTAGATCGGGTTTCCTACGAGCAGTACTTC. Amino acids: CASSLDRVSYEQYF.

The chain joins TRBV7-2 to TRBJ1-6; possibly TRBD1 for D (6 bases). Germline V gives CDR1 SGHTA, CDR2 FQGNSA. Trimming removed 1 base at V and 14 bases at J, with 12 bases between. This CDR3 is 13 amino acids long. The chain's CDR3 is CASSLVQGRTLHF. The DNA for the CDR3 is TGTGCCAGCAGCTTAGTACAGGGACGAACCCTCCACTTT.

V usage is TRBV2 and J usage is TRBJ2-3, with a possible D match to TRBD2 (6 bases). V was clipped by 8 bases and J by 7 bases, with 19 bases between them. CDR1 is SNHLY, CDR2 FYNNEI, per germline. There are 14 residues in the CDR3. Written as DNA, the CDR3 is TGTGCCAGCTGGGGTGGGAGCGGGTGGAATACGCAGTATTTT. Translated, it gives CASWGGSGWNTQYF.

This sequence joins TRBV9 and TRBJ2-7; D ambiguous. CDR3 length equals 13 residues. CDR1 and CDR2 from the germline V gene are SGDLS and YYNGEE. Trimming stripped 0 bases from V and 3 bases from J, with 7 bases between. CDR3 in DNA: TGTGCCAGCAGCGTAGCGGTAGACTACGAGCAGTACTTC. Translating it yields CASSVAVDYEQYF.

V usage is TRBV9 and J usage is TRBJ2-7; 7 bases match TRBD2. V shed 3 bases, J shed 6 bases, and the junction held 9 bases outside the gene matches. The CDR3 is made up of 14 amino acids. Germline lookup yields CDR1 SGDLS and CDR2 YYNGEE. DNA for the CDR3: TGTGCCAGCAGCGGTTCCAGCGGGGTGGCCGAGCAGTACTTC. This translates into CASSGSSGVAEQYF.

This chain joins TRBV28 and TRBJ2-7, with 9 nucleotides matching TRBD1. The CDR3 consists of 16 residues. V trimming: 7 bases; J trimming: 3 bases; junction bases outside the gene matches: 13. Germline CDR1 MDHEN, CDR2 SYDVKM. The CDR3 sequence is CASIGTGRPNFYEQYF. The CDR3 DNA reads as TGTGCCAGCATCGGGACAGGGCGCCCAAATTTCTACGAGCAGTACTTC. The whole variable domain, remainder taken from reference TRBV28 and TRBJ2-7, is DVKVTQSSRYLVKRTGEKVFLECVQDMDHENMFWYRQDPGLGLRLIYFSYDVKMKEKGDIPEGYSVSREKKERFSLILESASTNQTSMYLCASIGTGRPNFYEQYFGPGTRLTVT.

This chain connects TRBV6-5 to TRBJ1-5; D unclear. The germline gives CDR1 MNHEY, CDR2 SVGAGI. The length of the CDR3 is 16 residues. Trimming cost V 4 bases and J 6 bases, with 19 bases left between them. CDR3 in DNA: TGTGCCAGCAGTTCCATCTTCGCCAGGCAGGCTCAGCCCCAGCATTTT. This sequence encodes CASSSIFARQAQPQHF.